Presented here are 25 T cell receptor beta chains from one specimen sequenced in a study of CD8 T cells in ankylosing spondylitis. Findings and limits, study-wide: Ankylosing spondylitis blood seemed to carry a telltale TCR beta motif made of under 10 highly homologous variants.

One entry per CDR3 protein, called by TCRdb with MiXCR from the 5' RACE reads. In the table there are more than 100,000 distinct CDR3 sequences, roughly 17% of which are singletons. No antigen has been identified for these receptors. What was sequenced was blood, either unsorted or a sorted T cell fraction (not recorded which). The receptors shown here come from a male donor with ankylosing spondylitis.

Only a few counts were recorded for this clonotype. The chain carries TRBV13 and TRBJ2-2; possibly TRBD1 or TRBD2 for D (5 bases each). Trimming pared 5 bases from V and 7 bases from J, leaving 11 bases between. This CDR3 spans 13 amino acids. In germline, CDR1 is PRHDT, CDR2 FYEKMQ (reference sequence). In DNA, the CDR3 is TGTGCCAGCAGCACGTGGGGGAACGGGGAGCTGTTTTTT. This codes for CASSTWGNGELFF. The complete variable domain, with remaining parts taken from reference TRBV13 and TRBJ2-2, reads AAGVIQSPRHLIKEKRETATLKCYPIPRHDTVYWYQQGPGQDPQFLISFYEKMQSDKGSIPDRFSAQQFSDYHSELNMSSLELGDSALYFCASSTWGNGELFFGEGSRLTVL.

This clonotype has a handful of counts. The J gene is TRBJ2-7, the V gene TRBV20-1; 7 positions agree with TRBD1. Germline loops: CDR1 DFQATT, CDR2 SNEGSKA (reference sequence). With 6 bases clipped from V and 6 bases from J, the junction kept 17 bases outside the gene matches. The CDR3 has 15 residues. The CDR3 DNA follows: TGCAGTGCGAACATCCCGACAGGGCTCCGCTCCGAGCAGTACTTC. Translation gives CSANIPTGLRSEQYF.

This clonotype was picked up a small number of times. The CDR3: CATSRPEANQPQHF. The CDR3 bases are TGTGCCACCAGCAGACCCGAGGCTAATCAGCCCCAGCATTTT. The V call is TRBV15, the J call TRBJ1-5; D unresolved. Germline V gene data show CDR1 as LNHNV and CDR2 as YYDKDF (reference sequence). The CDR3 sequence is 14 residues long. Trimming pared 2 bases from V and 4 bases from J, leaving 9 bases between.

The rearrangement uses TRBV7-9 and TRBJ2-2; TRBD1 matches 10 bases. Germline V gene lookup returns CDR1 SEHNR and CDR2 FQNEAQ (reference sequence). With 5 bases clipped from V and 5 bases from J, the junction kept 2 bases outside the gene matches. The CDR3 length is 14 residues. This CDR3 reads CASSPGQGTGELFF. The CDR3 DNA sequence: TGTGCCAGCAGCCCGGGACAGGGGACCGGGGAGCTGTTTTTT.

This clonotype was counted only a few times. The V gene is TRBV7-9, the J gene TRBJ2-5; 7 positions agree with TRBD1. Per the germline V gene, CDR1 is SEHNR and CDR2 is FQNEAQ (reference sequence). V lost 5 bases, J lost 2 bases, and 5 bases stayed unmatched. CDR3 size: 14 residues. CDR3 sequence reads: CASSPETGQETQYF. The CDR3 nucleotides are TGTGCCAGCAGCCCCGAGACAGGGCAAGAGACCCAGTACTTC.

This clonotype was observed a few times. CDR3 sequence reads: CASSGIGTLYGYTF. In nucleotides, the CDR3 is TGTGCCAGCAGTGGCATCGGGACACTCTATGGCTACACCTTC. This rearrangement joins TRBV28 to TRBJ1-2; D perhaps matches TRBD1 (6 bases). The CDR3 has 14 residues. The germline CDR1 and CDR2 sequences are MDHEN and SYDVKM. Trimming removed 5 bases from V and 4 bases from J, with 14 bases in between.

The genes are TRBV4-2 and TRBJ2-1; D unclear. Trimming shortened V by 1 base and J by 12 bases, and 10 bases separated the two germline ends. This CDR3 region has 12 residues. CDR1 and CDR2 (germline): LGHNA, YNFKEQ. The CDR3 bases are TGTGCCAGCAGCCAAGGTCCGGATGGGCAGTTCTTC. The encoded protein is CASSQGPDGQFF.

The chain joins TRBV7-8 to TRBJ1-1, with 8 bases lining up with TRBD1. CDR3 size: 16 residues. Per germline, CDR1 SGHVS and CDR2 FQNEAQ. V was pared by 3 bases and J by 7 bases, with 13 bases of the junction left unmatched. CDR3 in amino acids: CASSFHRDRRGIEAFF. DNA for the CDR3: TGTGCCAGCAGCTTCCACCGGGACAGGCGGGGGATTGAAGCTTTCTTT. The full variable domain, its missing parts supplied by reference TRBV7-8 and TRBJ1-1, is GAGVSQSPRYKVAKRGQDVALRCDPISGHVSLFWYQQALGQGPEFLTYFQNEAQLDKSGLPSDRFFAERPEGSVSTLKIQRTQQEDSAVYLCASSFHRDRRGIEAFFGQGTRLTVV.

The V call is TRBV29-1, the J call TRBJ2-3; 13 positions agree with TRBD2. There are 15 residues in the CDR3. CDR1 is SQVTM and CDR2 is ANQGSEA in the germline V gene. V shed 6 bases and J 3 bases; nucleotides not matched to a gene: 6. CDR3 protein: CSVGLAGYLTDTQYF. Here the CDR3 DNA reads TGCAGCGTGGGACTAGCGGGATATCTGACAGATACGCAGTATTTT.

The V gene is TRBV4-1, the J gene TRBJ2-1; D is perhaps TRBD1 or TRBD2 (5 bases each). V was pared by 4 bases and J by 5 bases, with 12 bases between. The CDR3 totals 14 residues. In germline, CDR1 is MGHRA, CDR2 YSYEKL. This CDR3 is CASSRALGDNEQFF. The CDR3 bases are TGCGCCAGCAGCCGCGCTTTGGGGGACAATGAGCAGTTCTTC.

CDR3 sequence reads: CASSLWRDGSYEQYF. CDR3 nucleotide sequence: TGCGCCAGCAGCTTGTGGCGGGACGGGTCTTACGAGCAGTACTTC. This chain uses TRBV5-1 with TRBJ2-7; D perhaps matches TRBD2 (6 bases). The CDR3 consists of 15 residues. Trimming removed 1 base from V and 4 bases from J, with 15 bases in between. The V gene's germline CDR1 is SGHRS and CDR2 YFSETQ.

The rearrangement joins TRBV4-1 to TRBJ1-5, with D possibly being TRBD1 (5 bases). The germline CDR1 and CDR2 sequences are MGHRA and YSYEKL. CDR3 length equals 17 residues. V shed 0 bases and J shed 5 bases, with 17 bases lying between them. The CDR3 loop reads CASSQEAGPNFYQPQHF. The CDR3 DNA sequence: TGCGCCAGCAGCCAAGAAGCAGGGCCGAATTTTTATCAGCCCCAGCATTTT.

This chain uses TRBV19 with TRBJ1-1; D gene ambiguous. V was trimmed by 2 bases and J by 4 bases, leaving 11 bases between them. Germline CDR1 and CDR2: LNHDA and SQIVND (reference sequence). This CDR3 comprises 14 residues. CDR3 residues: CASSIPWGATEAFF. Here the CDR3 DNA reads TGTGCCAGTAGTATACCGTGGGGAGCCACTGAAGCTTTCTTT.

This clonotype was found a few times. This rearrangement joins TRBV7-9 to TRBJ1-1; D remains ambiguous. CDR1 and CDR2 from the germline V gene are SEHNR and FQNEAQ (reference sequence). This CDR3 contains 15 residues. V shed 4 bases and J shed 3 bases, with 15 bases lying between them. CDR3 region: CASSSPGEHHTEAFF. The CDR3 DNA sequence: TGTGCCAGCAGCTCGCCTGGGGAACACCACACTGAAGCTTTCTTT.

This clonotype was seen more than once but under ten times. The chain joins TRBV7-9 to TRBJ2-4; no reliable D call. The ends were cut back, 6 bases at V and 15 bases at J, with 12 bases in the middle. CDR3 length: 10 amino acids. CDR1 is SEHNR, CDR2 FQNEAQ, per germline (reference sequence). The CDR3 region is CASRDRWPYF. The CDR3 nucleotides are TGTGCCAGCAGGGACCGATGGCCGTACTTC.

This clonotype was detected ten times or more. The chain uses TRBV6-2 or TRBV6-3 and TRBJ2-7; D call uncertain. Trimming shortened V by 2 bases and J by 5 bases, and 13 bases separated the two germline ends. The CDR3 has 14 amino acids. CDR1 is MNHEY, CDR2 SVGEGT, per germline. CDR3: CASSYVNRPDEQYF. DNA for the CDR3: TGTGCCAGCAGTTACGTGAATAGACCCGACGAGCAGTACTTC.

This clonotype came up a few times. The gene calls are TRBV27 and TRBJ2-2, with 9 nucleotides matching TRBD1. This CDR3 is 15 amino acids long. The junction had 9 bases not matched to a gene; V was cut back by 6 bases and J by 7 bases. Germline lookup yields CDR1 MNHEY and CDR2 SMNVEV (reference sequence). Written as DNA, the CDR3 is TGTGCCAGCAGCCCGGGGACAGGGCATAGCGGGGAGCTGTTTTTT. Translating gives CASSPGTGHSGELFF.

As concerns this clonotype: The DNA is omitted, as the CDR3 cannot be located on it reliably, and the CDR3 follows TCRdb's listing. This chain uses TRBV12-3 or TRBV12-4 with TRBJ2-2. Both ends counted, the CDR3 spans 15 residues. The CDR3 spells CASSLRWGKGTGELF.

This clonotype was detected only a few times. The chain combines TRBV4-1 with TRBJ2-7; 9 bases agree with TRBD2. The germline V gene has CDR1 MGHRA and CDR2 YSYEKL. The CDR3 covers 17 residues. Trimming at V came to 0 bases and at J to 3 bases, leaving 9 bases not matched to a gene. CDR3 amino acids: CASSQDFLAGPHYEQYF. Written as DNA, the CDR3 is TGCGCCAGCAGCCAAGATTTTCTAGCGGGACCCCACTACGAGCAGTACTTC.

V is TRBV7-9 and J is TRBJ2-2; TRBD2 aligns across 9 bases. Unmatched junction bases numbered 8, after V lost 6 bases and J lost 6 bases. The CDR3 has 15 residues. Germline V gene sequence: CDR1 SEHNR, CDR2 FQNEAQ (reference sequence). The CDR3 here is CASRNSGSGSGELFF. In DNA, the CDR3 is TGTGCCAGCAGGAATAGCGGGAGTGGCTCCGGGGAGCTGTTTTTT.

The CDR3 sequence: CASSASQGVEFF. As DNA, the CDR3 is TGTGCCAGCAGCGCCTCCCAGGGCGTTGAGTTCTTC. The rearrangement uses TRBV9 and TRBJ2-1, with D possibly TRBD1 on 5 matching bases. Germline CDR1 and CDR2: SGDLS and YYNGEE. V was shortened by 3 bases and J by 14 bases, with 15 bases between the two germline ends. This CDR3 spans 12 amino acids.

The chain employs TRBV27 and TRBJ1-1; no clear D gene. V was cut by 0 bases and J by 11 bases, with 10 bases left in between. The germline gives CDR1 MNHEY, CDR2 SMNVEV (reference sequence). CDR3 length: 12 residues. CDR3 in DNA: TGTGCCAGCAGTTTATCAGGTGGGGAGGCTTTCTTT. Amino acids: CASSLSGGEAFF.

This clonotype is a singleton in its sample. The chain carries TRBV4-1 and TRBJ2-2; D is unclear. The V end lost 3 bases, the J end lost 1 base, and 6 bases lay between the germline ends. The CDR3 is 14 residues long. Germline CDR1 and CDR2: MGHRA and YSYEKL. CDR3 nucleotide sequence: TGCGCCAGCAGCCATGCAGAGAACACCGGGGAGCTGTTTTTT. It is translated as CASSHAENTGELFF.

Comments on this clonotype: This clone may be a read error of a much larger clone one base away. The genes are TRBV4-1 and TRBJ2-7; unclear D gene. The germline CDR1 and CDR2 sequences are MGHRA and YSYEKL. This CDR3 has 13 residues. Deletions cut 0 bases from V and 2 bases from J, with 5 bases between. The CDR3 bases are TGCGCCAGCAGCCAAGACCGAACCTACGAGCAGTACTTC. Protein product: CASSQDRTYEQYF.

This clonotype has more than one count but fewer than ten. The V gene is TRBV2, the J gene TRBJ1-5; 8 positions match TRBD1. The J segment lost 5 bases and the V segment lost 6 bases, leaving 15 bases of the junction unmatched. CDR1 is SNHLY and CDR2 is FYNNEI in the germline V gene. The CDR3 covers 17 residues. The DNA for the CDR3 is TGTGCCAGCAGGGCCGGGACAGGCTTGTTGGGGGATCAGCCCCAGCATTTT. Translation gives CASRAGTGLLGDQPQHF. The entire variable domain, with the rest obtained from reference TRBV2 and TRBJ1-5, is as follows: EPEVTQTPSHQVTQMGQEVILRCVPISNHLYFYWYRQILGQKVEFLVSFYNNEISEKSEIFDDQFSVERPDGSNFTLKIRSTKLEDSAMYFCASRAGTGLLGDQPQHFGDGTRLSIL.